The 9 T cell receptor beta chains reported below all come from one sample, sequenced in a study of spatial heterogeneity in lung cancer. In TCRdb, the 5' RACE reads were re-called with MiXCR into one record per CDR3 protein. Here the sample spans approximately 11,000 distinct CDR3 sequences, 6% to 7.5% being singletons. Time point: sample taken at primary tumor resection. This specimen consisted of normal lung tissue next to the tumor, obtained at surgery. The receptors originated from a male donor with early-stage non-small cell lung cancer.

This clonotype appeared many times. The chain links TRBV12-3 or TRBV12-4 to TRBJ1-6, with D hard to call. CDR3 length equals 16 residues. Trimming cost V 5 bases and J 4 bases, with 15 bases left between them. This CDR3 is CASSRGVGAYNSPLHF. CDR3 in DNA: TGTGCCAGCAGTCGCGGGGTGGGAGCTTATAATTCACCCCTCCACTTT.

This clonotype has ten or more counts. The genes are TRBV28 and TRBJ2-5; 12 bases match TRBD2. The CDR3 runs 14 residues. Losses at the gene ends were 8 bases for V and 3 bases for J; bases not matched to a gene: 4. CDR1 is MDHEN and CDR2 is SYDVKM in the germline V gene. DNA of the CDR3: TGTGCCAGCTCGACTAGCGGGGGCAAAGAGACCCAGTACTTC. Its translation is CASSTSGGKETQYF.

There are many counts of this clonotype. The rearrangement joins TRBV30 to TRBJ2-5; D might be TRBD2 (5 bases). The CDR3 sequence is 15 residues long. Germline V gene data show CDR1 as GTSNPN and CDR2 as SVGIG (reference sequence). The V end was cut by 8 bases, the J end by 2 bases, with 21 bases between. This chain's CDR3 is CAGYPGNLGQETQYF. The CDR3 bases are TGTGCCGGATACCCGGGGAACCTGGGGCAAGAGACCCAGTACTTC.

Relative to its sample, this clonotype is large (0.1 to 1%). The chain employs TRBV10-3 and TRBJ1-5; possible D gene TRBD1, 5 bases. This CDR3 is 13 amino acids long. Looked up from germline, CDR1 is ENHRY and CDR2 is SYGVKD. The V and J ends lost 4 bases and 4 bases respectively, with 8 bases between them. This chain's CDR3 is CAISAEGNQPQHF. CDR3 bases: TGTGCCATCAGTGCGGAGGGGAATCAGCCCCAGCATTTT.

This clonotype was seen repeatedly, ten times or more. This chain connects TRBV6-6 to TRBJ1-1; 10 positions agree with TRBD1. The length of the CDR3 is 14 residues. The V gene's germline CDR1 is MNHNY and CDR2 SVGAGI (reference sequence). Germline trimming cut 2 bases from V and 8 bases from J; bases unmatched to any gene: 5. CDR3 sequence reads: CASSYGTGAAEAFF. Here the CDR3 DNA reads TGTGCCAGCAGTTACGGGACAGGGGCCGCAGAAGCTTTCTTT.

This clonotype came up many times. The V call is TRBV3-1, the J call TRBJ1-4; 7 nucleotides align to TRBD1. The CDR3 covers 15 residues. The ends lost 2 bases at V and 4 bases at J; junction bases unmatched: 4. CDR1 and CDR2 from the germline V gene are LGHDT and YNNKEL (reference sequence). The CDR3 nucleotides read TGTGCCAGCAGCCAACTGGACAGGAATAATGAAAAACTGTTTTTT. Translation gives CASSQLDRNNEKLFF.

This clonotype was seen at least ten times. The rearrangement joins TRBV20-1 to TRBJ1-3; tentatively, D is TRBD1 (5 bases). V dropped 0 bases and J dropped 0 bases, with 9 bases sitting between them. This CDR3 is 15 amino acids long. Germline lookup yields CDR1 DFQATT and CDR2 SNEGSKA (reference sequence). The CDR3, as DNA: TGCAGTGCTAGAGATGGGAGGGGCTCTGGAAACACCATATATTTT. Protein product: CSARDGRGSGNTIYF.

This clonotype was seen repeatedly, ten times or more. CDR3 nucleotides: TGTGCCAGCAGTTTATCCACAGGGAGACGGGGGCACGAGCAGTACTTC. Translating it yields CASSLSTGRRGHEQYF. This rearrangement joins TRBV27 to TRBJ2-7; D possibly matches TRBD1 or TRBD2 (6 bases each). The germline V gene encodes CDR1 MNHEY and CDR2 SMNVEV (reference sequence). The CDR3 runs to 16 residues. Trimming took 0 bases from V and 5 from J, leaving 17 bases between them.

By share, this clonotype counts as medium-sized. The genes are TRBV7-3 and TRBJ2-1; 7 nucleotides align to TRBD2. This CDR3 has 14 amino acids. CDR1 and CDR2 (germline): SGHTA, FQGTGA. V was pared by 1 base and J by 6 bases, with 3 bases of the junction left unmatched. The CDR3, as DNA: TGTGCCAGCAGCTTAATCGGCGGGGGCAATGAGCAGTTCTTC. This codes for CASSLIGGGNEQFF.